These T cell receptor beta chains were read from a single sample in a study of blood T cell repertoires in COVID-19. Sequencing used immunoSEQ multiplex PCR; TCRdb keeps in-frame clones, though not all of them. The top ten hold roughly 8% of the sample, which has about 500,000 clones, roughly 91% seen once. The sequencing input was peripheral blood. Receptors were obtained from a woman aged 50 to 65 with COVID-19, enrolled during active disease. The conserved cysteine and the conserved F or W are not part of the CDR3 here.

TRBV29-1	TRBJ1-1	10	SVSRGETEAF
TRBV14	TRBJ2-1	15	ASSQLAGGQDLNEQF
TRBV11-2	TRBJ2-5	12	ASSSSGGLETQY
TRBV7-2	TRBJ1-5	12	ASSATGGRQPQH
TRBV6-5	TRBJ1-2	12	ASSHQQGGPTDT
TRBV28	TRBJ1-1	10	ATLWGETEAF
TRBV6-1	TRBJ1-5	14	ASSASLPYSNQPQH
TRBV9	TRBJ1-2	10	ASRLGTDGYT
TRBV7-3	TRBJ2-7	12	ASSPPGGGYEQY
TRBV30	TRBJ2-7	12	AWSGGTGHYEQY
TRBV4-2	TRBJ1-1	14	ASSQDNREWGTEAF
TRBV3-1/TRBV3-2	TRBJ2-3	13	ASSQVRGRLDTQY
TRBV28	TRBJ1-4	12	ASSPNDRFEKLF
TRBV12-5	TRBJ2-5	15	ASGLSLQGGARETQY
TRBV4-1	TRBJ2-3	13	ASSQGGLGTDTQY
TRBV9	TRBJ2-2	13	ASSFQGVNTGELF
TRBV30	TRBJ2-6	9	AWSVVEVLT
TRBV11-2	TRBJ1-3	14	ASSFLTGISGNTIY
TRBV29-1	TRBJ1-1	12	SVAIQGRGTEAF
TRBV5-6	TRBJ1-2	11	ASSLESVIGYT
TRBV28	TRBJ2-7	14	ASSTGGSGHLYEQY
TRBV28	TRBJ2-7	12	ASLPPGSSYEQY